This T cell receptor beta chain was observed in a study of blood T cell repertoires in COVID-19. Whole-study context: The United States, Italy and Spain were the sources of the acute and convalescent COVID-19 samples. From T cells, B-cell-depleted T cells, or PBMCs came the material, which was cDNA or gDNA.

Sequencing used immunoSEQ multiplex PCR; TCRdb keeps in-frame clones, though not all of them. The data contain about 140,000 clones, 84% of them singletons. Per germline, CDR1 MNHEY and CDR2 SVGAGI. J was trimmed by 2 bases and V by 6 bases; bases with no gene match: 5. This CDR3 contains 14 residues. This clone was picked up one time. The TCR comes from a woman aged 55 to 70 with acute or convalescent COVID-19. This chain joins TRBV6-5 and TRBJ2-7, with 9 bases identical to TRBD1. Sequenced input: peripheral blood. The CDR3 reads CASRAGTGPYEQYF. The CDR3 DNA is TGTGCCAGCAGGGCCGGGACAGGGCCCTACGAGCAGTACTTC.